The clone carrying this T cell receptor beta chain was observed a handful of times. Its antigen is as yet unknown. This sample was taken from a study of T cell repertoires in cytomegalovirus infection. Study overall: CMV epitopes used comprised recently identified HLA-C-restricted ones and well-studied HLA-B-restricted ones. Indications of both CMV infection and matching HLA type were provided by public TCR beta signatures.

This CDR3 contains 15 residues. The V gene's germline CDR1 is MDHEN and CDR2 SYDVKM. V lost 5 bases and J 5 bases, leaving 16 bases between the germline ends. TCRdb reprocessed the reads via MiXCR and lists one record per CDR3 protein. In the table there are about 770,000 distinct CDR3 sequences, just under 30% of which are singletons. Findings and limits, study-wide: People with CMV and the relevant HLA were identified by cumulative public TCR beta family frequency. Across the ex vivo response, the dominant clonotypes were HLA-C-restricted CMV-specific TCR beta clonotypes.

The chain uses TRBV28 and TRBJ2-1; perhaps TRBD1 as D (5 bases). The receptor's source is a human donor in good health (CMV status not recorded). Some clones in this sample may be carry-over from other donors' samples. Sequencing was performed on cultured CD8+ T cells from PBMCs, taken from culture after CMV antigen stimulation. The CDR3 DNA reads TGTGCCAGCAGTGGGGCTAACAATAAAGACAATGAGCAGTTCTTC. Translated, it gives CASSGANNKDNEQFF.